This is a list of T cell receptor beta chains from one sample in a study of blood T cell repertoires in COVID-19. Clones were read by immunoSEQ multiplex PCR, and TCRdb kept only the in-frame ones, dropping some. The sample includes about 140,000 clones, 75% to 90% seen only once; the top ten take approximately 2.8%. The sequencing sample was made of peripheral blood. All receptors derive from an older woman with active COVID-19. Both conserved end residues are part of each CDR3. D genes are given only for firm matches. Where a row states a size, it is once, few, many or the class of an expanded clone; other rows omit it.

j_call	clone_size	d_call	v_call	cdr3_nt	cdr3_aa
TRBJ1-6	-	-	TRBV18	TGTGCCAGCTCACCGGGACTCCCAAGGAGCCTCTATAATTCACCCCTCCACTTT	CASSPGLPRSLYNSPLHF
TRBJ2-3	-	TRBD2	TRBV28	TGTGCCAGCAGTCCATTTAGGGTACTAGCGGGAACAGATACGCAGTATTTT	CASSPFRVLAGTDTQYF
TRBJ1-3	-	-	TRBV30	TGTGCCTGGAGTGTACAGTCCTCTGGAAACACCATATATTTT	CAWSVQSSGNTIYF
TRBJ1-4	-	-	TRBV28	TGTGCCAGCAGTGCTGGGGCTGGGGAAAAACTGTTTTTT	CASSAGAGEKLFF
TRBJ2-2	-	TRBD1	TRBV6-4	TGTGCCAGCAGCCCTGAAGGGACAGGGTATGGGGAGCTGTTTTTT	CASSPEGTGYGELFF
TRBJ2-2	once	TRBD2	TRBV27	TGTGCCAGCAGTTTATCTTCCCCCCTAGCGGGAGTTCGCGGGGAGCTGTTTTTT	CASSLSSPLAGVRGELFF
TRBJ2-3	-	-	TRBV28	TGTGCCAGCAGTTACCTACTCGCGGGATCAGATACGCAGTATTTT	CASSYLLAGSDTQYF
TRBJ2-1	-	TRBD2	TRBV30	TGTGCCTGGAGTGTAGCGGGGAGCTCCTACAATGAGCAGTTCTTC	CAWSVAGSSYNEQFF
TRBJ2-1	-	TRBD2	TRBV7-2	TGTGCCAGCAGCCTTGATAGCGGGAGCTCCTACAATGAGCAGTTCTTC	CASSLDSGSSYNEQFF
TRBJ2-3	-	TRBD1	TRBV7-6	TGTGCCAGCAGCTCCGGGACAGGGGTAACAGATACGCAGTATTTT	CASSSGTGVTDTQYF
TRBJ2-2	-	-	TRBV7-2	TGTGCCAGCAGCCCCGCTAGGTACACCGGGGAGCTGTTTTTT	CASSPARYTGELFF
TRBJ2-4	-	TRBD2	TRBV5-4	TGTGCCAGCAGCCTCCGGGGGGAGGGAGACATTCAGTACTTC	CASSLRGEGDIQYF
TRBJ1-2	-	-	TRBV29-1	TGCAGCGTTCGTCCTAGGGACGGGAGTAACTATGGCTACACCTTC	CSVRPRDGSNYGYTF
TRBJ1-5	few	-	TRBV4-2	TGTGCCAGCAGCCAAGGAATGGGGGGGGAACAGCCCCAGCATTTT	CASSQGMGGEQPQHF
TRBJ2-3	-	-	TRBV11-3	TGTGCCAGCAGCCAAGAGGAGGCCGATACGCAGTATTTT	CASSQEEADTQYF
TRBJ2-1	few	-	TRBV3-1/TRBV3-2	TGTGCCAGCAGCTTCGACAGGTCCACACACAATGAGCAGTTCTTC	CASSFDRSTHNEQFF
TRBJ1-2	-	TRBD1	TRBV5-5	TGTGCCAGCAGCGACAGGGTCGGTCTTAACTATGGCTACACCTTC	CASSDRVGLNYGYTF
TRBJ2-7	-	TRBD2	TRBV5-1	TGCGCCAGCAGCATGGCTAGCGGTTCCTACGAGCAGTACTTC	CASSMASGSYEQYF
TRBJ1-6	-	-	TRBV3-1/TRBV3-2	TGTGCCAGTCGGACGGGAAATTCACCCCTCCACTTT	CASRTGNSPLHF
TRBJ2-7	-	TRBD1	TRBV24-1	TGTGCCACCAACGGACAGGGCGGAGACGAGCAGTACTTC	CATNGQGGDEQYF
TRBJ2-1	-	TRBD2	TRBV4-2	TGTGCCAGCAGCCAAGAGGGGACTAGCGGGCACAATGAGCAGTTCTTC	CASSQEGTSGHNEQFF
TRBJ1-4	-	-	TRBV12-3/TRBV12-4	TGTGCCAGCAGCCTACGGGGAAATGAAAAACTGTTTTTT	CASSLRGNEKLFF
TRBJ2-3	-	TRBD2	TRBV4-2	TGTGCCAGCAGCCAAGTTTCTAGCGGGAGCGTAGATACGCAGTATTTT	CASSQVSSGSVDTQYF
TRBJ1-1	-	TRBD1	TRBV28	TGTGCCAGCAGTCTAACGACAGGGGGGGCAGCCGAAGCTTTCTTT	CASSLTTGGAAEAFF
TRBJ1-1	-	-	TRBV6-5	TGTGCCAGCAGAATTACAGGAATCATGAACACTGAAGCTTTCTTT	CASRITGIMNTEAFF
TRBJ1-5	few	-	TRBV30	TGTGCCTGGAGTGTACGGGACAATCAGCCCCAGCATTTT	CAWSVRDNQPQHF
TRBJ1-1	-	TRBD1	TRBV18	TGTGCCAGCTCCCGGACAGGGAGGAACACTGAAGCTTTCTTT	CASSRTGRNTEAFF
TRBJ2-2	-	TRBD1	TRBV11-2	TGTGCCAGCAGAGTACCGGGACAGGTCACCGGGGAGCTGTTTTTT	CASRVPGQVTGELFF
TRBJ1-3	-	-	TRBV12-5	TGTGCTAGTGGATGGGACGGGCGATCTTGGCGGGGCACCATATATTTT	CASGWDGRSWRGTIYF
TRBJ2-1	-	TRBD2	TRBV28	TGTGCCAGCAGTTTCATTGCGGGAGTTGAGCAGTTCTTC	CASSFIAGVEQFF
TRBJ2-1	-	-	TRBV2	TGTGCCAGCAGTGAAACAGCCTCGGCCTACAATGAGCAGTTCTTC	CASSETASAYNEQFF
TRBJ2-7	-	TRBD2	TRBV3-1/TRBV3-2	TGTGCCAGCAGCCCGACGGGACTAGCCCATTGGGAGCAGTACTTC	CASSPTGLAHWEQYF
TRBJ1-6	few	-	TRBV27	TGTGCCAGCAGCCCCGCGGGTAGGAATTCACCCCTCCACTTT	CASSPAGRNSPLHF
TRBJ1-2	-	TRBD1	TRBV9	TGTGCCAGCACCCTTACAGGGGCCTTCTATGGCTACACCTTC	CASTLTGAFYGYTF
TRBJ2-3	-	TRBD2	TRBV9	TGTGCCAGCAGCGTACTAGCGGGAGGTTTGACAGATACGCAGTATTTT	CASSVLAGGLTDTQYF
TRBJ2-1	-	TRBD2	TRBV11-2	TGTGCCAGCAGCGCGGCGGGAGGTCATGAGCAGTTCTTC	CASSAAGGHEQFF
TRBJ1-2	-	-	TRBV20-1	TGCAGTGCTATTGGCCCTGTCTACACCTTC	CSAIGPVYTF
TRBJ1-2	few	TRBD1	TRBV25-1	TGTGCCAGCAGGACAGGGAGTGGCTACACCTTC	CASRTGSGYTF
TRBJ2-1	-	TRBD2	TRBV10-3	TGTGCCATCAGTGAGTCGTCTTGGCTAGCGGGGAACAATGAGCAGTTCTTC	CAISESSWLAGNNEQFF
TRBJ2-1	-	TRBD2	TRBV29-1	TGCAGCGTTGAGTTCGGACTAGCGGACTCCTACAATGAGCAGTTCTTC	CSVEFGLADSYNEQFF
TRBJ2-1	-	TRBD1	TRBV7-9	TGTGCCAGCAGCCCGGCGCAGGGGGCTTGGGGTGAGCAGTTCTTC	CASSPAQGAWGEQFF
TRBJ2-5	-	-	TRBV19	TGTGCCAGCAGTCTCGGGGGGCCGGAGACCCAGTACTTC	CASSLGGPETQYF
TRBJ1-1	-	TRBD1	TRBV5-1	TGCGCCAGCAGCTTGGATGGTCAGGGGGCCCATCTTTTCTTT	CASSLDGQGAHLFF
TRBJ1-5	once	-	TRBV10-1	TGCGCCAGCAGCGGAGGGAATCAGCCCCAGCATTTT	CASSGGNQPQHF
TRBJ1-2	-	-	TRBV28	TGTGCCAGCAGTTACGCGGGGGCCGGTGGCTATGGCTACACCTTC	CASSYAGAGGYGYTF
TRBJ1-1	-	TRBD1	TRBV28	TGTGCCAGCAGTCAACCCAGGGGGACGAACACTGAAGCTTTCTTT	CASSQPRGTNTEAFF
TRBJ2-5	-	TRBD2	TRBV12-3/TRBV12-4	TGTGCCAGCAGTTTTCGGGGAGGGGAGACCCAGTACTTC	CASSFRGGETQYF
TRBJ2-5	-	-	TRBV18	TGTGCCAGCTCACCAAGTCGGCAGGGCTTTGGGACCCAGTACTTC	CASSPSRQGFGTQYF
TRBJ1-5	-	-	TRBV30	TGTGCCTGGAGTAGGGACACGAATCAGCCCCAGCATTTT	CAWSRDTNQPQHF
TRBJ2-5	-	-	TRBV3-1/TRBV3-2	TGTGCCAGCGGCAGGGTTGGGGCGGAGACCCAGTACTTC	CASGRVGAETQYF
TRBJ2-3	once	TRBD1	TRBV11-3	TGTGCCAGCAGCAAGGGACAGGGGTCCACAGATACGCAGTATTTT	CASSKGQGSTDTQYF
TRBJ2-7	-	-	TRBV6-2/TRBV6-3	TGTGCCAGCAGTTACTCGGGGCGGGGCGCGGTCGAGCAGTACTTC	CASSYSGRGAVEQYF
TRBJ2-1	-	-	TRBV6-1	TGTGCCAGCAGTGATCCTAGGGGCGAGTCATACAATGAGCAGTTCTTC	CASSDPRGESYNEQFF
TRBJ1-2	-	-	TRBV25-1	TGTGCCAGCAGTGAGACACGCGCTAACTATGGCTACACCTTC	CASSETRANYGYTF
TRBJ2-1	-	-	TRBV10-2	TGCGCCAGCAGTGAGTCTCCTAGGAACAATGAGCAGTTCTTC	CASSESPRNNEQFF
TRBJ2-5	-	-	TRBV7-2	TGTGCCAGCAGCTTCGACAGAGGCAGAGAGACCCAGTACTTC	CASSFDRGRETQYF
TRBJ2-2	-	-	TRBV3-1/TRBV3-2	TGTGCCAGCAGCCAAGATCTTGAGCTGAGGACCGGGGAGCTGTTTTTT	CASSQDLELRTGELFF
TRBJ1-5	-	-	TRBV28	TGTGCCAGCAGTTTGGTTTCCGGTCAGCCCCAGCATTTT	CASSLVSGQPQHF